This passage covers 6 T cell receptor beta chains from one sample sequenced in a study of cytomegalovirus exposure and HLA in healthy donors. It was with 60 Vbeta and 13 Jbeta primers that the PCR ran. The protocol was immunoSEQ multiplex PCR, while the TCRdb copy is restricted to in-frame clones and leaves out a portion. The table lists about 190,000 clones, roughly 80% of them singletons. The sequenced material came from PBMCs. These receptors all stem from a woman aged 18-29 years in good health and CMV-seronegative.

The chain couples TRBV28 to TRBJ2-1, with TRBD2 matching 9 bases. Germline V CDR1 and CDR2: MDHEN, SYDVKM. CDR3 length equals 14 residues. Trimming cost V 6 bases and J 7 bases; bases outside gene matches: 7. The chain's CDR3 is CASRIAGDSNEQFF. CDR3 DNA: TGTGCCAGCAGAATAGCGGGAGATTCGAATGAGCAGTTCTTC. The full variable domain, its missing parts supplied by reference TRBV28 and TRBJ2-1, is DVKVTQSSRYLVKRTGEKVFLECVQDMDHENMFWYRQDPGLGLRLIYFSYDVKMKEKGDIPEGYSVSREKKERFSLILESASTNQTSMYLCASRIAGDSNEQFFGPGTRLTVL.

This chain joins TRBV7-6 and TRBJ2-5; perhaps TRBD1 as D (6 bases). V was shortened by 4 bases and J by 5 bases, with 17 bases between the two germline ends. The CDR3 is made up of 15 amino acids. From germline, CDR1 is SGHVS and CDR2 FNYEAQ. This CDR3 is CASSSANRVWETQYF. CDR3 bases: TGTGCCAGCAGCTCGGCAAACAGGGTTTGGGAGACCCAGTACTTC.

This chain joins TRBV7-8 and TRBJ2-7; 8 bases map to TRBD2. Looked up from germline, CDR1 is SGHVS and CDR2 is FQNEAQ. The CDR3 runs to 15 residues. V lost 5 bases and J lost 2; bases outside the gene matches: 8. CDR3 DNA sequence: TGTGCCAGCAGCATTGGACTAGCTAGAGCCTACGAGCAGTACTTC. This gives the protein CASSIGLARAYEQYF.

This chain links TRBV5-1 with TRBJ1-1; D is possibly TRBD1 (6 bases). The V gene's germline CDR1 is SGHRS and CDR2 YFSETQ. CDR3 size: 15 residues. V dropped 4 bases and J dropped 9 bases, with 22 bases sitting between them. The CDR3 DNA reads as TGCGCCAGCAGCATTTACGACAGGTCTGTGGTAAAAGCTTTCTTT. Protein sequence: CASSIYDRSVVKAFF. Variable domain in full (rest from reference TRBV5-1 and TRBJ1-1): KAGVTQTPRYLIKTRGQQVTLSCSPISGHRSVSWYQQTPGQGLQFLFEYFSETQRNKGNFPGRFSGRQFSNSRSEMNVSTLELGDSALYLCASSIYDRSVVKAFFGQGTRLTVV.

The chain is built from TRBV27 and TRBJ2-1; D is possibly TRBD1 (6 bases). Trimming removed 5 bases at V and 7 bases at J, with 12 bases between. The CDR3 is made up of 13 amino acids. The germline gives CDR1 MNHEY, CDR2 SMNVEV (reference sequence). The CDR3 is CASSQSQGNEQFF. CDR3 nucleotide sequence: TGTGCCAGCAGTCAATCTCAGGGGAATGAGCAGTTCTTC.

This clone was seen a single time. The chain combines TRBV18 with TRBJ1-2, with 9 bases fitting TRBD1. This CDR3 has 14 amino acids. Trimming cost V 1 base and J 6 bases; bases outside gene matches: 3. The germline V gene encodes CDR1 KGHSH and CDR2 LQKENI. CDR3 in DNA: TGTGCCAGCTCACCACGCAGGACAGGGGATGGCTACACCTTC. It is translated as CASSPRRTGDGYTF.